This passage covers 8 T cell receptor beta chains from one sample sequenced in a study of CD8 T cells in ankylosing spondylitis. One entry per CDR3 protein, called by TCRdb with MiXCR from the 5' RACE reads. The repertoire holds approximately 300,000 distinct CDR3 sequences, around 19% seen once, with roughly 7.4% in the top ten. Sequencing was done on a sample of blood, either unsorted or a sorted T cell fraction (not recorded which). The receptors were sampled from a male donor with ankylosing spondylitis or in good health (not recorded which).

CDR3 region: CAISDPTGTKNIQYF. In DNA, the CDR3 is TGTGCCATCAGTGACCCGACAGGGACCAAAAACATTCAGTACTTC. The rearrangement joins TRBV10-3 to TRBJ2-4; 7 bases map to TRBD1. The germline gives CDR1 ENHRY, CDR2 SYGVKD. The CDR3 consists of 15 residues. V lost 3 bases, J lost 2 bases, and 4 bases stayed unmatched.

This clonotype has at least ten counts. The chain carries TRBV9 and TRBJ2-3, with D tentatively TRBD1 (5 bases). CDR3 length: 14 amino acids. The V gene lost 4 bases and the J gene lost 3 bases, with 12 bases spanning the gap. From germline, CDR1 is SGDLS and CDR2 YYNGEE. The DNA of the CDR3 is TGTGCCAGCAGCTCAGGGCTCACTACAGATACGCAGTATTTT. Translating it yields CASSSGLTTDTQYF.

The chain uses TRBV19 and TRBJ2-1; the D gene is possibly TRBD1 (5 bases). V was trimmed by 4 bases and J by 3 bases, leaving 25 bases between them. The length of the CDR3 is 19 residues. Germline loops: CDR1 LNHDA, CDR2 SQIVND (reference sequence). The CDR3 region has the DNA TGTGCCAGTAGTACTGTAGGGGTATTCGGCTTACCCAACTACAATGAGCAGTTCTTC. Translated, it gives CASSTVGVFGLPNYNEQFF.

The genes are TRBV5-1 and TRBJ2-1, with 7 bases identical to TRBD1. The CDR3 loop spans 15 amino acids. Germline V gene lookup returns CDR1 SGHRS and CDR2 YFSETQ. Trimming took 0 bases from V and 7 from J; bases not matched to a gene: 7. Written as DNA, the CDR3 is TGCGCCAGCAGCTTGGAAAGGGGGCCAGGTAATGAGCAGTTCTTC. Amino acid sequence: CASSLERGPGNEQFF.

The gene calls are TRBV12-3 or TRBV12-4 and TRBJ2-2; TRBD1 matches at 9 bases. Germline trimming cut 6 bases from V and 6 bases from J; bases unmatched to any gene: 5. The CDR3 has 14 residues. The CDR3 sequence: CASRRTGEAGELFF. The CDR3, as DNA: TGTGCCAGCAGAAGGACAGGGGAGGCCGGGGAGCTGTTTTTT.

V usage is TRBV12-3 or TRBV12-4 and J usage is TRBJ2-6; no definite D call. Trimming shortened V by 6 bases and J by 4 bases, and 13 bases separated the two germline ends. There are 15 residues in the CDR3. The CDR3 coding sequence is TGTGCCAGCAGCAGACGCGTCCCCGGGGCCAACGTCCTGACTTTC. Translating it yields CASSRRVPGANVLTF.

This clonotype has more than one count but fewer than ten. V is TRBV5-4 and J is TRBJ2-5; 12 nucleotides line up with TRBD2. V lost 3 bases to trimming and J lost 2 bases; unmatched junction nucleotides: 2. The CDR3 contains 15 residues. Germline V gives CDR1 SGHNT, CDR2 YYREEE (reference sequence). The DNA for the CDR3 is TGTGCCAGCAGCTACGGGACTAGCGGGCAAGAGACCCAGTACTTC. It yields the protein CASSYGTSGQETQYF. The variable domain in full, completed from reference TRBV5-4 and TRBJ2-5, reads ETGVTQSPTHLIKTRGQQVTLRCSSQSGHNTVSWYQQALGQGPQFIFQYYREEENGRGNFPPRFSGLQFPNYSSELNVNALELDDSALYLCASSYGTSGQETQYFGPGTRLLVL.

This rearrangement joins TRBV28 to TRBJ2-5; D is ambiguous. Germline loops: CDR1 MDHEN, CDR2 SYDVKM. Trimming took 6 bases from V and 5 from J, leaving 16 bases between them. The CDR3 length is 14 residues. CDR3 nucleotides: TGTGCCAGCAGGGGAATAACGACTGGGGAGACCCAGTACTTC. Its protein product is CASRGITTGETQYF.